The 4 T cell receptor beta chains given below trace back to one sample, sequenced in a study of blood T cell repertoires in COVID-19. Sequenced by immunoSEQ multiplex PCR; TCRdb stores in-frame clones only, minus some. This table has roughly 230,000 clones, more than 65% appearing once. The material sequenced was PBMCs or T cells enriched from blood (not recorded which). These receptors were collected from a man aged 50 or older who had recovered from COVID-19.

The rearrangement uses TRBV5-5 and TRBJ1-2, with TRBD1 matching 7 bases. Germline values: CDR1 SGHKS, CDR2 YYEKEE (reference sequence). This CDR3 comprises 14 residues. Unmatched junction bases numbered 4, after V lost 2 bases and J lost 3 bases. The CDR3 DNA follows: TGTGCCAGCAGCTTAGGAGGGGGCGACTATGGCTACACCTTC. Its protein is CASSLGGGDYGYTF.

This clone was seen more than once but under ten times. In DNA, the CDR3 is TGTGCCAGCAGCCAAATCACGCCCGGTGGTGAGACTGAAGCTTTCTTT. It specifies CASSQITPGGETEAFF. V usage is TRBV3-1 (or the pseudogene TRBV3-2) and J usage is TRBJ1-1; D remains ambiguous. Germline CDR1 and CDR2: LGHDT and YNNKEL (reference sequence). The CDR3 covers 16 residues. The ends were cut back, 2 bases at V and 5 bases at J, with 18 bases in the middle.

This sequence joins TRBV19 and TRBJ1-5; 8 nucleotides line up with TRBD1. This CDR3 is built from 13 residues. Germline V gene sequence: CDR1 LNHDA, CDR2 SQIVND (reference sequence). V dropped 9 bases and J dropped 5; count of bases not matched to a gene: 6. CDR3 protein: CASGQGVYQPQHF. The DNA for the CDR3 is TGTGCCAGCGGACAGGGCGTATATCAGCCCCAGCATTTT.

V gene TRBV11-2 combines with J gene TRBJ2-5; tentatively, D is TRBD2 (5 bases). The CDR3 totals 14 residues. Trimming removed 6 bases from V and 5 bases from J, with 16 bases in between. CDR1 is SGHAT and CDR2 is FQNNGV in the germline V gene. The CDR3 nucleotides are TGTGCCAGCAGTCTCGGACTTTCGCGGGAGACCCAGTACTTC. Its translation is CASSLGLSRETQYF.